This TCR beta chain was found in a study of T cells in Graves' hyperthyroidism and ophthalmopathy. This clonotype was observed a few times. The source material, RNA transcripts, was used to amplify TCR beta CDR3 regions. Researchers ran a first-round RT-PCR on the TCR CDR3 using the HTBI primer set. TCRdb recomputed calls from the multiplex PCR reads with MiXCR, one row per CDR3 protein. The repertoire holds some 440,000 distinct CDR3 sequences, with around a sixth as singletons. The CDR3 runs to 14 residues. Germline-derived CDR1 and CDR2 are MNHNY and SVGAGI (reference sequence). V lost 0 bases and J lost 4, with 7 bases in between.

Sequencing was carried out using blood. This chain uses TRBV6-6 with TRBJ2-1; D call uncertain. The origin of this receptor is a woman aged 18-29 years with Graves' hyperthyroidism. CDR3 in amino acids: CASSYSVGYNEQFF. In nucleotides, the CDR3 is TGTGCCAGCAGTTACTCTGTAGGATACAATGAGCAGTTCTTC.